This note documents a single T cell receptor beta chain sequence. This clonotype was seen ten or more times. Its binding antigen is unknown. One base away there is no much larger clone; base qualities are not given. From cysteine to phenylalanine, the CDR3 is 16 amino acids long. The CDR3 DNA has 48 bases and is translated from base 1. Via the germline V gene (reference sequence), CDR1 is DFQATT and CDR2 SNEGSKA. V and J are truncated by 5 bases and 0 bases respectively, leaving an intervening sequence of 20 bases. This record belongs to a study of T cell repertoires in cytomegalovirus infection (dated by TCRdb to the late 2010s). Notes on the research overall: Donor HLA type was relevant to the analysis, because carriage of CMV infection together with the matching HLA type was indicated by public TCR beta signatures.

Overall results and qualifications from the work: The ex vivo response was dominated by HLA-C-restricted CMV-specific TCR beta clonotypes, and the single most frequent clonotype in two of eight donors was supplied by these HLA-C-restricted clonotypes. In both this cohort and an independent cohort of 352 donors, the cumulative frequency of public TCR beta family members distinguished carriers of CMV infection plus the relevant HLA type.

The sequencer listed for this sample is Illumina HiSeq 1500. TCRdb reprocessing: public reads trimmed at Q25 with fastp, clones called with MiXCR, in-frame beta chains kept. One record per CDR3 amino acid sequence lists the most common genes and DNA. Recorded for this sample are roughly 500,000 distinct CDR3 sequences; roughly 12% of them occurred a single time. The ten largest clones capture about 10% of the sample. This sequence originates from a human donor in good health (CMV status not recorded). Some clones in this sample may be carry-over from other donors' samples. The sequence links TRBV20-1 to TRBJ2-7; TRBD1 is perhaps the D gene, given 5 matching bases. What was sequenced was PBMCs. The DNA sequence is as follows: TGCAGTGCTCGCTCCCCAGACAGTCCAGGCTCCTACGAGCAGTACTTC. Its protein is CSARSPDSPGSYEQYF.